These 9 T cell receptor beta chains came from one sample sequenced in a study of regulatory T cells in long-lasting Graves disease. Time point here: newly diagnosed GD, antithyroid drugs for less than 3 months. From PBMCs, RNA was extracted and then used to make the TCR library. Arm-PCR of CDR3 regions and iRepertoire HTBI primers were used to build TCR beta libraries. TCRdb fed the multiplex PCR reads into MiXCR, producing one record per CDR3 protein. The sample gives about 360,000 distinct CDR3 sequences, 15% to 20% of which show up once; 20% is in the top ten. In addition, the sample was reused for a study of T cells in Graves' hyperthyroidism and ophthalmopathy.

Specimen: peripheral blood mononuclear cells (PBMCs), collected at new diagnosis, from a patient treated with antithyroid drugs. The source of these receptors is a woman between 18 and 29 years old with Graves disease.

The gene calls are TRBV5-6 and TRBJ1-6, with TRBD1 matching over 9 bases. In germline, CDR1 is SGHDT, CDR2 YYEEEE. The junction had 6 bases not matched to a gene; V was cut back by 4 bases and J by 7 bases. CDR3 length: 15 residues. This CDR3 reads CASSPGQGPNSPLHF. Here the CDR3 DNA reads TGTGCCAGCAGCCCGGGACAGGGCCCAAATTCACCCCTCCACTTT.

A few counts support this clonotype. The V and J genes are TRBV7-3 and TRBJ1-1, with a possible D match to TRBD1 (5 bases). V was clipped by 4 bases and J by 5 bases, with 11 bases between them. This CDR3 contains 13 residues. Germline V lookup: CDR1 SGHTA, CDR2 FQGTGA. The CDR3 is CASSSQGVTEAFF. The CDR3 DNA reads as TGTGCCAGCAGCTCTCAGGGTGTAACTGAAGCTTTCTTT.

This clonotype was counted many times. This chain's CDR3 is CASSLTTGRLDEQFF. The CDR3 DNA sequence: TGCGCCAGCAGCTTGACGACGGGCCGGTTAGATGAGCAGTTCTTC. This chain links TRBV5-1 with TRBJ2-1; unclear D gene. Germline CDR1 SGHRS, CDR2 YFSETQ. The CDR3 has 15 amino acids. V was cut by 1 base and J by 8 bases, with 16 bases left in between.

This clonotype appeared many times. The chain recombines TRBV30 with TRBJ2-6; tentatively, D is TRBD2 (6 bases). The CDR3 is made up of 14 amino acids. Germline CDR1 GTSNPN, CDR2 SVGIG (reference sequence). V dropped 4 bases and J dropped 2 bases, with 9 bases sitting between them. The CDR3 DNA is TGTGCCTGGAAGGCGGGACCTGGGGCCAACGTCCTGACTTTC. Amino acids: CAWKAGPGANVLTF.

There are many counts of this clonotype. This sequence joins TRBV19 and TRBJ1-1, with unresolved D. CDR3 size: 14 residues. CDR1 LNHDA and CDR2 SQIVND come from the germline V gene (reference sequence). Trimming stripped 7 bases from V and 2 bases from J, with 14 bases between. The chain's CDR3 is CASISLLTNTEAFF. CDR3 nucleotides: TGTGCCAGTATATCCCTGCTTACTAACACTGAAGCTTTCTTT.

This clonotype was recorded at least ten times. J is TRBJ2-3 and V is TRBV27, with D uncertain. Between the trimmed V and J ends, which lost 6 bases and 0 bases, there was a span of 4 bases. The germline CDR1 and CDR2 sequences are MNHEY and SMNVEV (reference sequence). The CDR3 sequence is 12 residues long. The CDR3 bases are TGTGCCAGCAGGTCTAGCACAGATACGCAGTATTTT. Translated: CASRSSTDTQYF.

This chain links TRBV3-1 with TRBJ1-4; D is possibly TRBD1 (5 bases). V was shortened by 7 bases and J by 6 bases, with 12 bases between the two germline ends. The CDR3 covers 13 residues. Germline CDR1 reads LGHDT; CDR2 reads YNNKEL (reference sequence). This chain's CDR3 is CASIRDGDEKLFF. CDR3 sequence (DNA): TGTGCCAGCATCCGGGACGGGGATGAAAAACTGTTTTTT.

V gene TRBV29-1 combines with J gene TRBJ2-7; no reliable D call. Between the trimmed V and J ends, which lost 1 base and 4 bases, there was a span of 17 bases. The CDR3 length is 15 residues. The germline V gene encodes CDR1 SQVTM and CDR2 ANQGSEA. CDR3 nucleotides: TGCAGCGTTGAAGTTAGGACGGCCGTTGGATACGAGCAGTACTTC. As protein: CSVEVRTAVGYEQYF.

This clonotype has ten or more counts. The DNA for the CDR3 is TGCAGTGCTAGAGACCAGGGAAGGGCAGATACGCAGTATTTT. Encoded protein: CSARDQGRADTQYF. The chain carries TRBV20-1 and TRBJ2-3, with D possibly TRBD1 on 5 matching bases. The length of the CDR3 is 14 residues. The germline V gene has CDR1 DFQATT and CDR2 SNEGSKA (reference sequence). V shed 0 bases and J shed 4 bases, with 11 bases lying between them.